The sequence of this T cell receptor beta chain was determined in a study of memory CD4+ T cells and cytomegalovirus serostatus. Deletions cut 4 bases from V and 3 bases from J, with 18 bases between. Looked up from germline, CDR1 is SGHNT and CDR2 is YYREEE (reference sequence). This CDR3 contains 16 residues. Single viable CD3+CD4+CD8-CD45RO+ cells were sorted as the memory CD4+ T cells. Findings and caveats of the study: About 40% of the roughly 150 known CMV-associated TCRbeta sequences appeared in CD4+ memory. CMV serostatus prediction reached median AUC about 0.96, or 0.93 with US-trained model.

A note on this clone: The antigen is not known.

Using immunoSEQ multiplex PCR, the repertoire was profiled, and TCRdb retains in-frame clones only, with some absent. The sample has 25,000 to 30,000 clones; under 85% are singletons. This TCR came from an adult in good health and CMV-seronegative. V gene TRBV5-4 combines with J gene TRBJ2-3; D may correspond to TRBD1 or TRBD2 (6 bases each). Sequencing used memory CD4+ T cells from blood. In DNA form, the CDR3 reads TGTGCCAGCAGCCGTGCTAGGGGGGCAACTACAGATACGCAGTATTTT. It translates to CASSRARGATTDTQYF.